This TCR beta chain was captured in a study of T cell repertoires in cytomegalovirus infection. Via MiXCR, TCRdb re-called the reads, giving one row per CDR3 protein. Of about 260,000 distinct CDR3 sequences detected, roughly 13% appear once; the ten largest clones hold 8.5% to 10%. The CDR3 is made up of 16 amino acids. The J segment lost 9 bases and the V segment lost 2 bases, leaving 15 bases of the junction unmatched. The germline V gene encodes CDR1 DFQATT and CDR2 SNEGSKA (reference sequence). The TCR originated in a human donor in good health (CMV status not recorded). Some clones in this sample may be carry-over from other donors' samples. Sample: PBMCs. The V and J genes are TRBV20-1 and TRBJ2-1; 8 bases line up with TRBD2. CDR3 DNA: TGCAGTGCTAGATCAGGAGAAGCGGGAGCCCCCACTGAGCAGTTCTTC. Its protein is CSARSGEAGAPTEQFF.